A single sample is the source of the 5 T cell receptor beta chains below, sequenced in a study of cytomegalovirus exposure and HLA in healthy donors. PCR was performed using 60 Vbeta and 13 Jbeta primers. Using immunoSEQ multiplex PCR, the repertoire was profiled, and TCRdb retains in-frame clones only, with some absent. The sample shows approximately 88,000 clones, 60% to 85% of them seen only once. The sequenced material came from PBMCs. Receptors were obtained from a man aged 50 or older in good health and CMV-seropositive.

The rearrangement joins TRBV19 to TRBJ2-5, with D tentatively TRBD2 (5 bases). There are 15 residues in the CDR3. Germline V gene sequence: CDR1 LNHDA, CDR2 SQIVND (reference sequence). Trimming shortened V by 3 bases and J by 5 bases, and 16 bases separated the two germline ends. The chain's CDR3 is CASSMVELGLETQYF. The CDR3 nucleotides are TGTGCCAGTAGTATGGTAGAACTAGGCTTGGAGACCCAGTACTTC.

The chain is built from TRBV5-4 and TRBJ2-7, with a possible D match to TRBD2 (6 bases). Trimming took 0 bases from V and 4 from J, leaving 8 bases between them. The CDR3 covers 13 residues. CDR1 SGHNT and CDR2 YYREEE come from the germline V gene (reference sequence). The CDR3 DNA reads TGTGCCAGCAGCTTGGGTGGGGGGTACGAGCAGTACTTC. Residues: CASSLGGGYEQYF.

This clone was counted only a few times. This chain connects TRBV6-5 to TRBJ2-7; D perhaps matches TRBD1 (6 bases). In germline, CDR1 is MNHEY, CDR2 SVGAGI. The V and J ends lost 1 base and 1 base respectively, with 11 bases between them. The CDR3 is 15 amino acids. The CDR3 protein is CASSYFGDTSYEQYF. DNA of the CDR3: TGTGCCAGCAGTTACTTCGGGGACACTTCCTACGAGCAGTACTTC.

This clone showed up just once. This chain links TRBV4-3 with TRBJ2-5; D is undetermined. CDR3 length equals 13 residues. The V gene's germline CDR1 is LGHNA and CDR2 YSLEER. Between the trimmed V and J ends, which lost 0 bases and 5 bases, there was a span of 7 bases. CDR3 region: CASSQDWAETQYF. In DNA, the CDR3 is TGCGCCAGCAGCCAAGATTGGGCGGAGACCCAGTACTTC.

The rearrangement uses TRBV4-1 and TRBJ1-5; D may be TRBD1 (5 bases). The CDR3 consists of 16 residues. V lost 2 bases, J lost 2 bases, and 13 bases lay in between. Looked up from germline, CDR1 is MGHRA and CDR2 is YSYEKL. Here the CDR3 DNA reads TGCGCCAGCAGCCAACTTCCCGGGGGGGGCAATCAGCCCCAGCATTTT. Protein: CASSQLPGGGNQPQHF.